This entry concerns a single T cell receptor (beta chain). The antigen remains undetermined. Sequenced by immunoSEQ multiplex PCR; TCRdb stores in-frame clones only, minus some. The sample holds approximately 2,000,000 clones; about nine tenths are singletons and the top ten take 0.37%. The data were obtained in a study of shared clonotypes between healthy human individuals. About the research overall: Donors consisted of two women and a few men between 18 and 49. Each donor contributed plates that comprised three CD4 naive, three CD4 memory, two CD8 naive and one CD8 memory.

General study results and limits: Among donors, the sharing of clonotypes was expected to be influenced by sequencing depth.

This clonotype was sampled from a man aged 18 to 35 in good health. Some clones in this sample may be carry-over from other donors' samples. Sequenced input: naive CD4+ T cells from PBMCs. As to subset: CD45RA+ positively selected.

The CDR3 DNA is TGTGCCATCAGTGATGACAGGGAAGCTGGCTACACCTTC. This sequence encodes CAISDDREAGYTF. The V gene is TRBV10-3, the J gene TRBJ1-2; 7 nucleotides align to TRBD1. CDR3 length: 13 amino acids. V lost 3 bases and J lost 7; bases outside the gene matches: 5. Germline assignment: CDR1 ENHRY and CDR2 SYGVKD.